These 4 T cell receptor beta chains were all obtained from the same sample, sequenced in a study of CD8 T cells in Susac syndrome. Reverse transcription of about 0.45 to 1 ug RNA was performed with random hexamers. TCRdb re-called the immunoSEQ multiplex PCR reads with MiXCR, one entry per CDR3 protein. The table has roughly 200,000 distinct CDR3 sequences, roughly 94% seen once; the top ten hold approximately 0.075%. Material: CD4+ T cells from PBMCs. The receptor set was obtained from a human donor with multiple sclerosis.

The rearrangement uses TRBV25-1 and TRBJ2-1; 10 positions agree with TRBD2. The CDR3 runs to 15 residues. V dropped 4 bases and J dropped 5; count of bases not matched to a gene: 5. Germline lookup yields CDR1 MGHDK and CDR2 SYGVNS. This chain's CDR3 is CASSGSGGYDNEQFF. The CDR3, as DNA: TGTGCCAGCAGTGGTAGCGGGGGGTATGACAATGAGCAGTTCTTC.

The gene calls are TRBV3-1 and TRBJ1-2; D uncertain. Germline V gene data show CDR1 as LGHDT and CDR2 as YNNKEL (reference sequence). The CDR3 is made up of 11 amino acids. Deletions cut 3 bases from V and 8 bases from J, with 7 bases between. The CDR3 DNA is TGTGCCAGCAGCCAGACATCCGGCTACACCTTC. It codes for CASSQTSGYTF.

The chain is built from TRBV5-1 and TRBJ1-3, with D unclear. V shed 1 base and J shed 8 bases, with 10 bases lying between them. The CDR3 sequence is 13 residues long. Germline lookup yields CDR1 SGHRS and CDR2 YFSETQ. For the CDR3, the DNA is TGCGCCAGCAGCTTGCAAAAGGGAGACACCATATATTTT. Protein product: CASSLQKGDTIYF. Together with reference TRBV5-1 and TRBJ1-3, the CDR3 gives the full variable domain: KAGVTQTPRYLIKTRGQQVTLSCSPISGHRSVSWYQQTPGQGLQFLFEYFSETQRNKGNFPGRFSGRQFSNSRSEMNVSTLELGDSALYLCASSLQKGDTIYFGEGSWLTVV.

CDR3 residues: CSASRASNEQFF. In DNA form, the CDR3 reads TGCAGTGCCAGCCGGGCCTCAAATGAGCAGTTCTTC. V is TRBV20-1 and J is TRBJ2-1; D gene uncertain. Looked up from germline, CDR1 is DFQATT and CDR2 is SNEGSKA (reference sequence). V was clipped by 6 bases and J by 7 bases, with 13 bases between them. The CDR3 runs 12 residues.